The subject of this entry is one TCR beta chain. Method: immunoSEQ multiplex PCR; TCRdb's copy keeps in-frame clones and lacks some. The data hold roughly 350,000 clones, with 87% observed a single time. The sample comes from a study of blood T cell repertoires in COVID-19. This receptor was identified in a woman in her fifties or sixties with COVID-19, enrolled during active disease. The specimen was peripheral blood.

The CDR3, as DNA: TGTGCCAGTACCAAGGGGATAGGTACCGGGGAGCTGTTTTTT. Translating gives CASTKGIGTGELFF. V and J are TRBV19 and TRBJ2-2; D is perhaps TRBD1 (5 bases). V lost 7 bases, J lost 5 bases, and 14 bases lay in between. This CDR3 spans 14 amino acids. Germline-derived CDR1 and CDR2 are LNHDA and SQIVND (reference sequence). The whole variable domain, remainder taken from reference TRBV19 and TRBJ2-2, is DGGITQSPKYLFRKEGQNVTLSCEQNLNHDAMYWYRQDPGQGLRLIYYSQIVNDFQKGDIAEGYSVSREKKESFPLTVTSAQKNPTAFYLCASTKGIGTGELFFGEGSRLTVL.